This T cell receptor (beta chain) was identified during a study of Graves' ophthalmopathy and Graves' hyperthyroidism. The authors amplified TCR beta CDR3 regions from RNA transcripts. The authors performed first-round RT-PCR with HTBI primers and then a second-round multiplex PCR. MiXCR was run by TCRdb on the multiplex PCR reads, yielding one entry per CDR3 protein. The sample lists around 400,000 distinct CDR3 sequences; around 16% were seen once. This sequence was found in a woman between 18 and 30 years old with Graves' ophthalmopathy. Sequenced: peripheral blood.

CDR3 bases: TGTGCCAGCATTTACGGGACAGGGGTGGAGACCCAGTACTTC. This sequence encodes CASIYGTGVETQYF. The gene calls are TRBV2 and TRBJ2-5; 10 bases are shared with TRBD1. This CDR3 is built from 14 residues. In germline, CDR1 is SNHLY, CDR2 FYNNEI. J gave up 5 bases and V 7 bases, and 7 bases lay outside the gene matches.